Each of the 27 T cell receptor beta chains below was sequenced from the same sample in a study of T cell responses to AZD1222 COVID-19 vaccine. Measured with immunoSEQ multiplex PCR; TCRdb has only the in-frame clones, and not every one. Of about 120,000 clones listed, more than 85% are singletons. Sample: peripheral blood, taken on day 0 of AZD1222 vaccination. These receptors were collected from an adult in good health.

This sequence joins TRBV7-2 and TRBJ1-2; 12 bases match TRBD1. Trimming cost V 4 bases and J 8 bases; bases outside gene matches: 8. The CDR3 covers 15 residues. The germline V gene has CDR1 SGHTA and CDR2 FQGNSA. Here the CDR3 reads CASSSGTGGARGYTF. As DNA, the CDR3 is TGTGCCAGCAGCTCCGGGACAGGGGGCGCGCGGGGCTACACCTTC.

The chain recombines TRBV18 with TRBJ1-2; 10 bases are shared with TRBD1. V lost 3 bases to trimming and J lost 4 bases; unmatched junction nucleotides: 5. The CDR3 is made up of 15 amino acids. Germline values: CDR1 KGHSH, CDR2 LQKENI. This CDR3 is CASSPRQGAGYGYTF. CDR3 in DNA: TGTGCCAGCTCACCCCGACAGGGGGCAGGCTATGGCTACACCTTC.

This rearrangement joins TRBV7-9 to TRBJ1-3; tentative D call: TRBD1 (6 bases). The CDR3 runs to 14 residues. In germline, CDR1 is SEHNR, CDR2 FQNEAQ (reference sequence). Trimming removed 2 bases from V and 8 bases from J, with 13 bases in between. Written as DNA, the CDR3 is TGTGCCAGCAGCTTACAGGGGATGTCCGACACCATATATTTT. Its translation: CASSLQGMSDTIYF.

The rearrangement joins TRBV14 to TRBJ1-6; D gene unclear. Trimming removed 1 base at V and 10 bases at J, with 5 bases between. The CDR3 consists of 12 residues. CDR1 and CDR2 (germline): SGHDN, FVKESK. CDR3 nucleotide sequence: TGTGCCAGCAGCCAAGGGGGATCACCCCTCCACTTT. It codes for CASSQGGSPLHF.

V is TRBV7-9 and J is TRBJ1-1; D is unresolved. Germline CDR1 reads SEHNR; CDR2 reads FQNEAQ (reference sequence). Trimming stripped 4 bases from V and 3 bases from J, with 9 bases between. CDR3 size: 13 residues. The CDR3 nucleotides are TGTGCCAGCAGCTCGGCGGCATACACTGAAGCTTTCTTT. Protein product: CASSSAAYTEAFF.

To note about this clone: One end of the junction is discordant with germline, which a read error may explain. The J gene is TRBJ2-3, the V gene TRBV18, with a possible D match to TRBD1 (6 bases). The CDR3 spans 14 residues. CDR1 KGHSH and CDR2 LQKENI come from the germline V gene. The CDR3 coding sequence is TGTGCCAGCTCCCCACAGGACAGTCCGAATACGCAGTATTTT. Residues: CASSPQDSPNTQYF.

This chain connects TRBV1 to TRBJ1-2. TRBV1 has pseudogene status. The CDR3 runs to 14 residues. The CDR3, as DNA: TGCACCAGCACCATCAGGCACGGGAACTATGGCTACACCTTC. It specifies CTSTIRHGNYGYTF.

The V call is TRBV9, the J call TRBJ2-7; D gene unclear. V gave up 4 bases and J gave up 2 bases, with 10 bases separating them. This CDR3 has 13 amino acids. From germline, CDR1 is SGDLS and CDR2 YYNGEE. CDR3 in amino acids: CASSPPRPYEQYF. The DNA for the CDR3 is TGTGCCAGCAGCCCCCCCCGACCCTACGAGCAGTACTTC.

The chain recombines TRBV12-5 with TRBJ2-2; D unresolved. With 1 base removed from V and 6 bases from J, the gap between germline ends came to 6 bases. The CDR3 spans 13 residues. The germline V gene has CDR1 LGHNT and CDR2 FRNRAP. CDR3 nucleotide sequence: TGTGCTAGTGGTTTGGAAAACGCCGGGGAGCTGTTTTTT. Its protein is CASGLENAGELFF.

The J gene is TRBJ1-5, the V gene TRBV5-6; D unresolved. The CDR3 consists of 14 residues. The ends were cut back, 4 bases at V and 2 bases at J, with 10 bases in the middle. Per the germline V gene, CDR1 is SGHDT and CDR2 is YYEEEE. CDR3 residues: CASSPSGGNQPQHF. The DNA for the CDR3 is TGTGCCAGCAGCCCCTCAGGCGGCAATCAGCCCCAGCATTTT.

The genes are TRBV7-9 and TRBJ1-1; 12 bases are shared with TRBD1. The CDR3 contains 18 residues. The junction had 12 bases not matched to a gene; V was cut back by 3 bases and J by 4 bases. The germline V gene has CDR1 SEHNR and CDR2 FQNEAQ (reference sequence). The CDR3 sequence: CASSFTGTGGAWGTEAFF. CDR3 nucleotides: TGTGCCAGCAGCTTCACCGGGACAGGGGGCGCCTGGGGCACTGAAGCTTTCTTT.

This chain connects TRBV29-1 to TRBJ2-1; TRBD1 is a possible D gene (7 bases). The CDR3 consists of 16 residues. Looked up from germline, CDR1 is SQVTM and CDR2 is ANQGSEA. Trimming removed 6 bases from V and 5 bases from J, with 23 bases in between. The CDR3 sequence: CSVGGTDAGPNNEQFF. DNA of the CDR3: TGCAGCGTCGGAGGGACAGATGCCGGGCCGAACAATGAGCAGTTCTTC.

The J gene is TRBJ1-5, the V gene TRBV3-1 (or the pseudogene TRBV3-2), with D possibly matching TRBD1 (6 bases). The V gene's germline CDR1 is LGHDT and CDR2 YNNKEL (reference sequence). This CDR3 is 15 amino acids long. V was shortened by 1 base and J by 7 bases, with 14 bases between the two germline ends. In nucleotides, the CDR3 is TGTGCCAGCAGCCAAGGACCAGGGGTAGGACAGCCCCAGCATTTT. Amino acids: CASSQGPGVGQPQHF.

The chain recombines TRBV6-5 with TRBJ1-5; tentative D call: TRBD1 (6 bases). V was shortened by 7 bases and J by 6 bases, with 13 bases between the two germline ends. Looked up from germline, CDR1 is MNHEY and CDR2 is SVGAGI. This CDR3 region has 13 residues. The chain's CDR3 is CASTKQGFQPQHF. CDR3 DNA: TGTGCCAGCACTAAACAGGGATTTCAGCCCCAGCATTTT.

The chain recombines TRBV7-9 with TRBJ2-1; 8 bases are a match to TRBD2. Germline trimming cut 4 bases from V and 8 bases from J; bases unmatched to any gene: 16. Looked up from germline, CDR1 is SEHNR and CDR2 is FQNEAQ (reference sequence). CDR3 length: 17 amino acids. CDR3 bases: TGTGCCAGCAGCTCCCGGTTGCGGGAGCGGGAGTTCGATGAGCAGTTCTTC. Translation gives CASSSRLREREFDEQFF.

The chain is built from TRBV12-3 or TRBV12-4 and TRBJ1-5, with unresolved D. CDR3 length: 13 residues. Trimming took off 6 bases at V and 1 base at J, with 7 bases between the two ends. The CDR3 DNA reads TGTGCCAGCAGGGGCATCAGCAATCAGCCCCAGCATTTT. Protein: CASRGISNQPQHF.

This chain joins TRBV21-1 and TRBJ1-4. TRBV21-1 is tagged as a pseudogene. This CDR3 has 18 amino acids. The chain's CDR3 is CASRGGPQGVTTNEKLFF. In nucleotides, the CDR3 is TGTGCCAGCAGGGGGGGGCCTCAGGGAGTAACAACTAATGAAAAACTGTTTTTT.

The chain combines TRBV7-9 with TRBJ2-7; weak D call: TRBD1 (6 bases). Germline CDR1 SEHNR, CDR2 FQNEAQ (reference sequence). V was cut by 5 bases and J by 3 bases, with 14 bases left in between. This CDR3 region has 14 residues. Here the CDR3 reads CASSTRDTNYEQYF. CDR3 bases: TGTGCCAGCAGCACCCGGGACACTAACTACGAGCAGTACTTC.

The chain combines TRBV6-4 with TRBJ2-1; D gene ambiguous. The CDR3 sequence is 17 residues long. Germline V gene lookup returns CDR1 MRHNA and CDR2 SNTAGT. The ends were cut back, 2 bases at V and 2 bases at J, with 16 bases in the middle. The CDR3 nucleotides read TGTGCCAGCAGTGACATCTGTTTGCAGGCCACCTACAATGAGCAGTTCTTC. Amino acid sequence: CASSDICLQATYNEQFF.

This chain links TRBV18 with TRBJ1-1; D perhaps matches TRBD1 (5 bases). In germline, CDR1 is KGHSH, CDR2 LQKENI. CDR3 size: 14 residues. V was clipped by 0 bases and J by 7 bases, with 12 bases between them. The CDR3 DNA reads as TGTGCCAGCTCACCACCGGGACGGCCTTATGAAGCTTTCTTT. Protein: CASSPPGRPYEAFF.

This sequence joins TRBV13 and TRBJ2-1; no clear D. The CDR3 has 13 residues. V was cut by 3 bases and J by 5 bases, with 8 bases left in between. Germline V gene lookup returns CDR1 PRHDT and CDR2 FYEKMQ (reference sequence). The CDR3 loop is CASSFGPDNEQFF. CDR3 nucleotide sequence: TGTGCCAGCAGCTTTGGGCCCGACAATGAGCAGTTCTTC.

The J gene is TRBJ1-4, the V gene TRBV3-1 (or the pseudogene TRBV3-2); D is uncertain. The CDR3 has 16 residues. V was clipped by 1 base and J by 0 bases, with 9 bases between them. Germline CDR1 reads LGHDT; CDR2 reads YNNKEL (reference sequence). CDR3 protein: CASSQALPTTNEKLFF. The DNA for the CDR3 is TGTGCCAGCAGCCAAGCTCTTCCCACAACTAATGAAAAACTGTTTTTT.

The V and J genes are TRBV5-4 and TRBJ2-6; the D is unclear. This CDR3 is 16 amino acids long. The germline CDR1 and CDR2 sequences are SGHNT and YYREEE (reference sequence). The V gene lost 4 bases and the J gene lost 0 bases, with 11 bases spanning the gap. The CDR3 loop reads CASSPDWGSGANVLTF. The CDR3 DNA is TGTGCCAGCAGCCCGGATTGGGGCTCTGGGGCCAACGTCCTGACTTTC.

This chain connects TRBV10-3 to TRBJ1-2; no reliable D call. The V end was cut by 3 bases, the J end by 2 bases, with 10 bases between. The V gene's germline CDR1 is ENHRY and CDR2 SYGVKD. CDR3 length: 14 residues. The CDR3 nucleotides read TGTGCCATCAGTGACGAACAGAAAAACTATGGCTACACCTTC. The encoded protein is CAISDEQKNYGYTF.

The chain couples TRBV28 to TRBJ2-7; 8 bases match TRBD2. The V and J ends lost 4 bases and 3 bases, in that order; junction bases with no gene match: 8. CDR3 length: 15 amino acids. Germline V lookup: CDR1 MDHEN, CDR2 SYDVKM. The CDR3 nucleotides are TGTGCCAGCAGTTCGGGGGGGGCTTCCCACTACGAGCAGTACTTC. Translating it yields CASSSGGASHYEQYF.

The V call is TRBV19, the J call TRBJ2-1; TRBD1 is a possible D gene (5 bases). This CDR3 is built from 15 residues. Per germline, CDR1 LNHDA and CDR2 SQIVND (reference sequence). The V end was cut by 7 bases, the J end by 7 bases, with 20 bases between. CDR3 sequence reads: CASNTPGQRPNEQFF. In DNA, the CDR3 is TGTGCCAGTAATACTCCAGGGCAACGCCCGAATGAGCAGTTCTTC.

The rearrangement uses TRBV11-2 and TRBJ1-2, with D possibly being TRBD1 (6 bases). Germline CDR1 is SGHAT and CDR2 is FQNNGV. Trimming left V 4 bases short and J 4 bases short, with 16 bases between. The CDR3 totals 15 residues. The CDR3 here is CASSSSKDRIYGYTF. CDR3 nucleotides: TGTGCCAGCAGCTCGTCTAAAGACAGGATCTATGGCTACACCTTC.